Detailed here is one T cell receptor beta chain. Its cognate antigen is unknown. Sequencing depth was up to 500,000 reads per sample. The protocol was immunoSEQ multiplex PCR, while the TCRdb copy is restricted to in-frame clones and leaves out a portion. The sample lists 18,000 or so clones, roughly 70% seen once, with 5.5% to 8% in the top ten. Rectal tissue came from one to two pinch biopsies taken at colonoscopy. Trimming removed 5 bases at V and 11 bases at J, with 10 bases between. This CDR3 is 10 amino acids long. CDR1 SQVTM and CDR2 ANQGSEA come from the germline V gene. The record originates from a study of pediatric ulcerative colitis. Regarding the study as a whole: Total lymphocyte DNA, not sorted subsets, was the template. Some T cells in rectal biopsies may come from blood, especially with overt colitis. Blood-rectal clonal overlap within each person was significantly higher in ulcerative colitis patients than controls.

The source of this sequence is a boy aged 5-17 years with moderate ulcerative colitis. The chain uses TRBV29-1 and TRBJ2-1; D uncertain. The sequenced material came from gut tissue. In nucleotides, the CDR3 is TGCAGCGTTTTGGCAGAGCAGCAGTTCTTC. Encoded protein: CSVLAEQQFF.